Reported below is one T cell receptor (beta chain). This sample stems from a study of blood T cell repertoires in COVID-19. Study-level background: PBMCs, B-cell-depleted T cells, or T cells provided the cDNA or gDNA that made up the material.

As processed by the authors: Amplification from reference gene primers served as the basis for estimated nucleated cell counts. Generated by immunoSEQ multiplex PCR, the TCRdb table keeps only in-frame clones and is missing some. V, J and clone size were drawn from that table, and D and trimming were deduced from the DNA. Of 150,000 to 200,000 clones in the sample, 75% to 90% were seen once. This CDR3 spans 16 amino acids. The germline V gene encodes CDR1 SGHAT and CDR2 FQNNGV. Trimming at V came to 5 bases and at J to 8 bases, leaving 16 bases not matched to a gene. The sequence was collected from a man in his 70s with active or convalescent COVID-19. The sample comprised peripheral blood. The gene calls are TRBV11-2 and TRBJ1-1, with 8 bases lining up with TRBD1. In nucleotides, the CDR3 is TGTGCCAGCAGCCCAAACCCAGATACCCGACAGGGGGAAGCTTTCTTT. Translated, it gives CASSPNPDTRQGEAFF.